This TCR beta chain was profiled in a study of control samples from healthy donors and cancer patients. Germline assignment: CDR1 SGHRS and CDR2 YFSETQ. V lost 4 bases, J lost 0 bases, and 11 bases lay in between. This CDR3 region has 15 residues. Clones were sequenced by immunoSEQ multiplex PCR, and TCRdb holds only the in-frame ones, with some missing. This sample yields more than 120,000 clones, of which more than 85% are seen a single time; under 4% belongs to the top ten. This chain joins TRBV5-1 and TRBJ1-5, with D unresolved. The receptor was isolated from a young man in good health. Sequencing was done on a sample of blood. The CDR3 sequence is CASSLEGISNQPQHF. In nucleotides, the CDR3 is TGCGCCAGCAGCCTGGAGGGAATTAGCAATCAGCCCCAGCATTTT.